This TCR beta chain was retrieved from a study of T-cell memory formation after mild COVID-19. Study outcomes and limitations: The pre-infection memory compartment contained some responding clones, suggesting cross-reactive memory joined.

TCRdb re-called the 5' RACE reads through MiXCR, storing one row per CDR3 protein. The repertoire holds hundreds of thousands of distinct CDR3 sequences, with under 20% as singletons. CDR1 is LGHNA and CDR2 is YSLEER in the germline V gene. V lost 0 bases, J lost 3 bases, and 12 bases lay in between. The CDR3 has 15 residues. This clonotype was seen only a few times. The antigen remains unidentified. The chain is built from TRBV4-3 and TRBJ2-7, with D maybe TRBD2 (6 bases). The source is a man aged 18 to 29 who had mild COVID-19 (a few samples of this study predate the infection). Cell type and time point are not known. Sequencing was performed on PBMCs or a T cell subset sorted from them (not recorded which). CDR3 region: CASSQDMGLLYEQYF. In DNA, the CDR3 is TGCGCCAGCAGCCAAGATATGGGACTCCTCTACGAGCAGTACTTC.